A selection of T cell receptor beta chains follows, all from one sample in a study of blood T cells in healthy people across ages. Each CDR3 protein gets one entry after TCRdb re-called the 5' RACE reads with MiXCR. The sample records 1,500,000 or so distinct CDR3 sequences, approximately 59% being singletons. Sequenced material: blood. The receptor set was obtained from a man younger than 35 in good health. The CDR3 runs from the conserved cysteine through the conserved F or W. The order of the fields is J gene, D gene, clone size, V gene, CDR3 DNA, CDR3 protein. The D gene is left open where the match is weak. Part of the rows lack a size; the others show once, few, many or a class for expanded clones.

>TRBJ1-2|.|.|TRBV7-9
TGTGCCAGCAGCCCCCGGGAGGGAATATCCCCTCTAGGCTACACCTTC
CASSPREGISPLGYTF
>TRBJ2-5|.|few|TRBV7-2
TGTGCCAGCAGCCCCCCCGGGGGGCTAGAGACCCAGTACTTC
CASSPPGGLETQYF
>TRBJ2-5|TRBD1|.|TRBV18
TGTGCCAGCTCACCACAAGGGACAGGGAAAGAGACCCAGTACTTC
CASSPQGTGKETQYF
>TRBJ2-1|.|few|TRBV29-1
TGCAGCTCTAACCGGGACCTCTCCTACAATGAGCAGTTCTTC
CSSNRDLSYNEQFF
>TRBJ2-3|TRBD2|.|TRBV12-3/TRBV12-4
TGTGCCAGCAGTCAATGGGACTACCACACAGATACGCAGTATTTT
CASSQWDYHTDTQYF
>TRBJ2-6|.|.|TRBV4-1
TGCGCCAGCAGCCAAGTTGTCCCGACCTTACCCGGGGCCAACGTCCTGACTTTC
CASSQVVPTLPGANVLTF
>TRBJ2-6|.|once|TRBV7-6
TGTGCCAGCAGCTTATTTGTCGGTTTGGTTGACACTGGGGTCAACGTCCTGACTTTC
CASSLFVGLVDTGVNVLTF
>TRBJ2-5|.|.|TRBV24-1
TGTGCCACCAGTGATTACACACCAAATGAGCAGTACTTC
CATSDYTPNEQYF
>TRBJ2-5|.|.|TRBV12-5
TGTGCTAGTGGTTTATCGGAGGGGACCCCGCAAGAGACCCAGTACTTC
CASGLSEGTPQETQYF
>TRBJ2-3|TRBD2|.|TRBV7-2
TGTGCCAGCAACTTAGCGGGGGGAAGGGATACGCAGTATTTT
CASNLAGGRDTQYF
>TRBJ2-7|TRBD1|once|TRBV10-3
TGTGCCATCCGGGGACAGGGAAGGGACGAGCAGTACTTC
CAIRGQGRDEQYF
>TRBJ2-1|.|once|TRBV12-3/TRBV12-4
TGTGCCAGCAGCCCCATGGGGGGCTCCTACAATGAGCAGTTCTTC
CASSPMGGSYNEQFF
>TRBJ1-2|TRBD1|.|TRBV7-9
TGTGCCAGCAGCCGGCCGGGACAGGGGTACGGCTATGGCTACACCTTC
CASSRPGQGYGYGYTF
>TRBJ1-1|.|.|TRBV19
TGTGCCAGTAGTACCCTCCGTGAAGCTTTCTTT
CASSTLREAFF
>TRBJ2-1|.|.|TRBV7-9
TGTGCCAGCAGCGTTGCTGACAGATACAATGAGCAGTTCTTC
CASSVADRYNEQFF
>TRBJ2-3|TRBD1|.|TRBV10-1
TGCGCCAGCAGTGAGAGTAGGACAGGGGTGACAGATACGCAGTATTTT
CASSESRTGVTDTQYF
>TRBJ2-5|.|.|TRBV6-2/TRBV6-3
TGTGCCAGCAGGCCACACAGGGATTTGAAAGAGACCCAGTACTTC
CASRPHRDLKETQYF
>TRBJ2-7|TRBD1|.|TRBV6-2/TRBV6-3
TGTGCCAGCGCCGGGACAGAAAACAATGAGCGGTACTTC
CASAGTENNERYF
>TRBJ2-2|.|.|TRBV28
TGTGCCAGCAGTTTTAGGGACCTCTCGAACACCGGGGAGCTGTTTTTT
CASSFRDLSNTGELFF
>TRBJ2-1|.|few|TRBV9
TGTGCCAGCAGCGCCCTCCTTGCGGGTTCCTACAATGAGCAGTTCTTC
CASSALLAGSYNEQFF
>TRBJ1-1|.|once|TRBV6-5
TGTGCCAGCAGTTCGCCTCGCCGGGGGAACACTGAAGCTTTCTTT
CASSSPRRGNTEAFF
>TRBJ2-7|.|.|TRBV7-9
TGTGCCAGCAGCTACGGACGAAACCCGGGCGAGCAGTACTTC
CASSYGRNPGEQYF
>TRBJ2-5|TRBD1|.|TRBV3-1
TGTGCCAGCAGCCGCGGGACAGGGACTATCCAAGAGACCCAGTACTTC
CASSRGTGTIQETQYF
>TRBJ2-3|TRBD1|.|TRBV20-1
TGCAGTGCTAGAGCGGGACAGGGCTTGGGTACGCAGTATTTT
CSARAGQGLGTQYF
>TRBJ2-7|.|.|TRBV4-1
TGCGCCAGCAGCCAAGAAGAGGCCCTCTGGCAGGGCCCCGAGCAGTACTTC
CASSQEEALWQGPEQYF
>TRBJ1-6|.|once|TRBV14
TGTGCCAGCAGCCAAGAGGCGGAACTCTATAATTCACCCCTCCACTTT
CASSQEAELYNSPLHF
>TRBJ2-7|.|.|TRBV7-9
TGTGCCAGCAGCTTCCAACACGGTTACGAGCAGTACTTC
CASSFQHGYEQYF
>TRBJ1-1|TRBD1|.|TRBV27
TGTGCCAGCAGTTTTCGGACAGGCATGGCTTTCTTT
CASSFRTGMAFF
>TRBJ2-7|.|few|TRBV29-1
TGCAGCGGCCGGGAGTCAACCCACGAGCAGTACTTC
CSGRESTHEQYF
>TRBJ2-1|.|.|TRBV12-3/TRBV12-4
TGTGCCAGCAGTTTCCGTGCGGGACCTACGAGTGAGCAGTTCTTC
CASSFRAGPTSEQFF
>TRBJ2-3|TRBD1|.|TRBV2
TGTGCCAGCAGAAGACAGGGTGGGTCCACAGATACGCAGTATTTT
CASRRQGGSTDTQYF
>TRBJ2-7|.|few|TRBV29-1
TGCAGCGTTGGGCCCGGGTTGAGCTCCTACGAGCAGTACTTC
CSVGPGLSSYEQYF
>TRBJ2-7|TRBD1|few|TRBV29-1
TGCAGCGTTGAAGATCCCGACAGGGTCACGGACGAGCAGTACTTC
CSVEDPDRVTDEQYF
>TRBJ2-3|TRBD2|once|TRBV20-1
TGCAGTGCCCCCTCTCCATATAGCGGGAGACCCAGCACAGATACGCAGTATTTT
CSAPSPYSGRPSTDTQYF
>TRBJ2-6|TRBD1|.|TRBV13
TGTGCCAGCAGCTTAAAGGTCACAGGGGGCGGCGTCCTGACTTTC
CASSLKVTGGGVLTF
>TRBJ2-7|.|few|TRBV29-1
TGCAGCGCTCTTACCCAAGGGGGGCGGGAGAAAGGCTACGAGCAGTACTTC
CSALTQGGREKGYEQYF
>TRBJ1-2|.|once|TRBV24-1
TGTGCCACCAGTGATGTGACAGGTGACTACTATGGCTACACCTTC
CATSDVTGDYYGYTF
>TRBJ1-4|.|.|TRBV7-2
TGTGCCAGCAGCCCTGTGGGCTGGGAAAAACTGTTTTTT
CASSPVGWEKLFF
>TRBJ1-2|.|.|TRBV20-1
TGCAGTGCTAGGAGGGAGAACTCTAACTATGGCTACACCTTC
CSARRENSNYGYTF
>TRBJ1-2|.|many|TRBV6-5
TGTGCCAGCAGTGACAGCGTCAACTATGGCTACACCTTC
CASSDSVNYGYTF
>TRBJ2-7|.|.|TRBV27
TGTGCCAGCAGAGTTTACGAGGGGGACGAGCAGTACTTC
CASRVYEGDEQYF
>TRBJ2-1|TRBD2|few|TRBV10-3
TGTGCCAGCGCCGGGACTAGCGGGTACAATGAGCAGTTCTTC
CASAGTSGYNEQFF
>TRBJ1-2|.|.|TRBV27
TGTGCCAGCAGTTTCTCCCTCGCACAACCCTATGGCTACACCTTC
CASSFSLAQPYGYTF